Listed here are 28 T cell receptor beta chains from one sample, sequenced in a study of brain T cells in children with intractable seizures. Time point defined: blood from clinic visit 5 months post-surgery; TSC patient then seizure free. Data came from immunoSEQ multiplex PCR; TCRdb stores just in-frame clones and leaves some out. The table has about 340,000 clones, about 93% seen once. The starting material was peripheral blood, obtained 4 to 6 months after surgery. The receptor source for this set is a boy in the first two years of life with tuberous sclerosis and intractable seizures.

The rearrangement joins TRBV2 to TRBJ2-1; D is unresolved. Deletions cut 3 bases from V and 4 bases from J, with 22 bases between. This CDR3 contains 18 residues. Germline assignment: CDR1 SNHLY and CDR2 FYNNEI. In DNA, the CDR3 is TGTGCCAGCAGTGATGTAGTGGGCCATCCAAGACTTTACAATGAGCAGTTCTTC. Translating gives CASSDVVGHPRLYNEQFF.

The rearrangement joins TRBV7-6 to TRBJ1-4; D gene ambiguous. Trimming shortened V by 3 bases and J by 7 bases, and 21 bases separated the two germline ends. Germline V lookup: CDR1 SGHVS, CDR2 FNYEAQ. This CDR3 is built from 17 residues. CDR3 region: CASSFRPDGAGREKLFF. The CDR3 nucleotides are TGTGCCAGCAGCTTCCGACCAGACGGTGCTGGTCGTGAAAAACTGTTTTTT.

The chain couples TRBV12-3 or TRBV12-4 to TRBJ1-2; TRBD1 agrees at 9 bases. The CDR3 totals 13 residues. Trimming cost V 8 bases and J 4 bases; bases outside gene matches: 5. As DNA, the CDR3 is TGTGCCAGCTCGGACAGGGGAGTCTATGGCTACACCTTC. Residues: CASSDRGVYGYTF.

The chain joins TRBV6-5 to TRBJ2-3, with 8 bases identical to TRBD2. Germline CDR1 reads MNHEY; CDR2 reads SVGAGI. Trimming cost V 7 bases and J 4 bases; bases outside gene matches: 4. The CDR3 runs 13 residues. CDR3 residues: CASTRGVADTQYF. Written as DNA, the CDR3 is TGTGCCAGCACGCGGGGGGTTGCAGATACGCAGTATTTT.

The chain combines TRBV30 with TRBJ1-5; D gene ambiguous. This CDR3 comprises 13 residues. CDR1 and CDR2 from the germline V gene are GTSNPN and SVGIG (reference sequence). Trimming removed 5 bases from V and 0 bases from J, with 8 bases in between. The CDR3 DNA reads as TGTGCCTGGGCCCCCAATAGCAATCAGCCCCAGCATTTT. Amino acid sequence: CAWAPNSNQPQHF. Using reference TRBV30 and TRBJ1-5 for the parts outside the CDR3, the full variable domain is SQTIHQWPATLVQPVGSPLSLECTVEGTSNPNLYWYRQAAGRGLQLLFYSVGIGQISSEVPQNLSASRPQDRQFILSSKKLLLSDSGFYLCAWAPNSNQPQHFGDGTRLSIL.

This clone turned up a few times. The chain employs TRBV4-1 and TRBJ1-6; D unresolved. Trimming pared 0 bases from V and 7 bases from J, leaving 16 bases between. The germline V gene encodes CDR1 MGHRA and CDR2 YSYEKL. The CDR3 spans 17 residues. The CDR3 DNA follows: TGCGCCAGCAGCCAAGATCCAGCCGGGTCCCTAAATTCACCCCTCCACTTT. Protein: CASSQDPAGSLNSPLHF.

This clone showed up just once. The V call is TRBV2, the J call TRBJ1-5; 8 nucleotides align to TRBD1. This CDR3 spans 14 amino acids. CDR1 SNHLY and CDR2 FYNNEI come from the germline V gene. After removal of 7 bases from V and 7 bases from J, the junction contained 9 bases not matched to a gene. For the CDR3, the DNA is TGTGCCAGCAATGTAGCAGGGGGCCGACAGCCCCAGCATTTT. Protein sequence: CASNVAGGRQPQHF.

The chain couples TRBV14 to TRBJ1-1; D perhaps matches TRBD1 (5 bases). V was pared by 5 bases and J by 1 base, with 8 bases between. The CDR3 has 13 residues. Germline CDR1 reads SGHDN; CDR2 reads FVKESK. For the CDR3, the DNA is TGTGCCAGCAGCGGCCAGGGGAACACTGAAGCTTTCTTT. As protein: CASSGQGNTEAFF.

The CDR3 here is CASSLGVGLAGTEQYF. The CDR3 nucleotides read TGCGCCAGCAGCTTGGGGGTAGGTCTAGCGGGAACCGAGCAGTACTTC. The genes are TRBV5-1 and TRBJ2-7; 9 bases fit TRBD2. The J segment lost 6 bases and the V segment lost 0 bases, leaving 10 bases of the junction unmatched. In germline, CDR1 is SGHRS, CDR2 YFSETQ. This CDR3 is 16 amino acids long. Based on the CDR3 plus reference TRBV5-1 and TRBJ2-7, the full variable domain is KAGVTQTPRYLIKTRGQQVTLSCSPISGHRSVSWYQQTPGQGLQFLFEYFSETQRNKGNFPGRFSGRQFSNSRSEMNVSTLELGDSALYLCASSLGVGLAGTEQYFGPGTRLTVT.

A single count supports this clone. V usage is TRBV7-8 and J usage is TRBJ1-1; D uncertain. There are 15 residues in the CDR3. Trimming removed 4 bases from V and 0 bases from J, with 12 bases in between. CDR1 SGHVS and CDR2 FQNEAQ come from the germline V gene. CDR3 residues: CASSSMGYLNTEAFF. CDR3 nucleotide sequence: TGTGCCAGCAGCTCTATGGGATACTTGAACACTGAAGCTTTCTTT.

The chain combines TRBV27 with TRBJ1-1; D is unresolved. Germline lookup yields CDR1 MNHEY and CDR2 SMNVEV (reference sequence). The CDR3 runs 15 residues. Deletions cut 5 bases from V and 4 bases from J, with 17 bases between. The DNA of the CDR3 is TGTGCCAGCAGTCCCTGGGAAGAGGCGGGCACTGAAGCTTTCTTT. It encodes CASSPWEEAGTEAFF.

This chain connects TRBV19 to TRBJ1-6; D may be TRBD1 (6 bases). The germline CDR1 and CDR2 sequences are LNHDA and SQIVND (reference sequence). The CDR3 is 13 residues long. Trimming took 7 bases from V and 7 from J, leaving 11 bases between them. CDR3 sequence reads: CASMGAPNSPLHF. CDR3 nucleotide sequence: TGTGCCAGTATGGGGGCGCCAAATTCACCCCTCCACTTT.

The genes are TRBV7-3 and TRBJ1-1; TRBD1 is a possible D gene (5 bases). The CDR3 length is 15 residues. V was cut by 2 bases and J by 1 base, with 11 bases left in between. Germline V gene data show CDR1 as SGHTA and CDR2 as FQGTGA. The CDR3 DNA sequence: TGTGCCAGCAGCTTAGCCGGGACCCCGAACACTGAAGCTTTCTTT. It codes for CASSLAGTPNTEAFF.

V is TRBV11-2 and J is TRBJ2-7, with 16 nucleotides matching TRBD2. CDR1 and CDR2 (germline): SGHAT, FQNNGV. Trimming removed 6 bases from V and 0 bases from J; junction bases left unmatched: 11. CDR3 length equals 19 residues. CDR3 nucleotide sequence: TGTGCCAGCAGACCTAATCCGGGACTAGCGGGAGGGAGCTCCTACGAGCAGTACTTC. Translated, it gives CASRPNPGLAGGSSYEQYF.

The chain has TRBV4-2 and TRBJ2-5; D gene ambiguous. Trimming pared 1 base from V and 2 bases from J, leaving 8 bases between. The germline gives CDR1 LGHNA, CDR2 YNFKEQ. This CDR3 is 14 amino acids long. The CDR3 DNA is TGTGCCAGCAGCCAAGGGTCCGAACAAGAGACCCAGTACTTC. This gives the protein CASSQGSEQETQYF.

In its sample, this clone was seen once. The V call is TRBV5-1, the J call TRBJ2-1; D gene ambiguous. This CDR3 region has 14 residues. V was shortened by 0 bases and J by 6 bases, with 10 bases between the two germline ends. Germline CDR1 reads SGHRS; CDR2 reads YFSETQ. The CDR3 coding sequence is TGCGCCAGCAGCTTGGATACTATGGGCAATGAGCAGTTCTTC. It translates to CASSLDTMGNEQFF.

This sequence joins TRBV5-7 and TRBJ2-1; D gene uncertain. TRBV5-7 carries the ORF label, with uncertain function. The CDR3 runs to 12 residues. Trimming removed 0 bases from V and 9 bases from J, with 7 bases in between. CDR3 coding DNA: TGTGCCAGCAGCTTGGTGGGGTGTGAGCAGTTCTTC. Amino acids: CASSLVGCEQFF.

The chain recombines TRBV6-5 with TRBJ2-1, with TRBD2 as a possible D gene (6 bases). Germline CDR1 is MNHEY and CDR2 is SVGAGI. This CDR3 has 15 residues. V lost 8 bases and J lost 4, with 18 bases in between. The CDR3 DNA follows: TGTGCCAGCCGACGGGAGACTAGTCCTTACAATGAGCAGTTCTTC. It is translated as CASRRETSPYNEQFF.

This chain connects TRBV24-1 to TRBJ2-3, with D unresolved. CDR1 is KGHDR and CDR2 is SFDVKD in the germline V gene. CDR3 length: 13 amino acids. Trimming removed 2 bases at V and 6 bases at J, with 8 bases between. The CDR3 coding sequence is TGTGCCACCAGTGATTATGGAACCGATACGCAGTATTTT. It yields the protein CATSDYGTDTQYF.

This rearrangement joins TRBV2 to TRBJ1-1; 7 nucleotides line up with TRBD1. V was clipped by 0 bases and J by 5 bases; unmatched bases: 9. The CDR3 has 16 residues. Per the germline V gene, CDR1 is SNHLY and CDR2 is FYNNEI. The CDR3 DNA reads TGTGCCAGCAGTGAAGCGCTTCTCAGGGGGGCAACTGAAGCTTTCTTT. Protein: CASSEALLRGATEAFF. Full variable domain (outside the CDR3, taken from reference TRBV2 and TRBJ1-1): EPEVTQTPSHQVTQMGQEVILRCVPISNHLYFYWYRQILGQKVEFLVSFYNNEISEKSEIFDDQFSVERPDGSNFTLKIRSTKLEDSAMYFCASSEALLRGATEAFFGQGTRLTVV.

As to this clone: The identical CDR3 is also encoded by other nucleotide sequences in the sample. This chain links TRBV6-5 with TRBJ2-6; D is uncertain. The V gene lost 0 bases and the J gene lost 4 bases, with 7 bases spanning the gap. CDR1 and CDR2 (germline): MNHEY, SVGAGI. The CDR3 contains 15 residues. The CDR3 loop reads CASSYSVSGANVLTF. CDR3 nucleotides: TGTGCCAGCAGTTACTCAGTCTCAGGGGCCAACGTCCTGACTTTC.

This chain joins TRBV5-1 and TRBJ1-1; D unresolved. V was trimmed by 4 bases and J by 0 bases, leaving 19 bases between them. From germline, CDR1 is SGHRS and CDR2 YFSETQ. CDR3 length equals 17 residues. As DNA, the CDR3 is TGCGCCAGCAGCCTCCCGAGAGGTGGCAGCTTGAACACTGAAGCTTTCTTT. It translates to CASSLPRGGSLNTEAFF.

This clone occurred once. The chain combines TRBV20-1 with TRBJ2-2; possible D gene TRBD2, 6 bases. In germline, CDR1 is DFQATT, CDR2 SNEGSKA (reference sequence). V lost 3 bases and J 5 bases, leaving 13 bases between the germline ends. The CDR3 runs 14 residues. The CDR3 nucleotides read TGCAGTGCTAGTTGGACTAACGTAACCGGGGAGCTGTTTTTT. Translation gives CSASWTNVTGELFF.

V is TRBV29-1 and J is TRBJ1-2; TRBD1 is a possible D gene (5 bases). Germline V gene sequence: CDR1 SQVTM, CDR2 ANQGSEA. The CDR3 spans 11 residues. The V end lost 7 bases, the J end lost 0 bases, and 6 bases lay between the germline ends. Here the CDR3 reads CSARANYGYTF. CDR3 DNA sequence: TGCAGCGCCAGGGCTAACTATGGCTACACCTTC.

This chain links TRBV6-5 with TRBJ2-7; TRBD1 agrees at 8 bases. The CDR3 consists of 13 residues. In germline, CDR1 is MNHEY, CDR2 SVGAGI. V dropped 7 bases and J dropped 3; count of bases not matched to a gene: 5. CDR3 nucleotide sequence: TGTGCCAGCAAGCGGACAGGGTTCTACGAGCAGTACTTC. Protein sequence: CASKRTGFYEQYF.

This rearrangement joins TRBV4-1 to TRBJ2-2, with 7 bases fitting TRBD2. The ends lost 1 base at V and 4 bases at J; junction bases unmatched: 3. This CDR3 comprises 15 residues. Germline-derived CDR1 and CDR2 are MGHRA and YSYEKL. The CDR3 region is CASSQVTSPTGELFF. The DNA for the CDR3 is TGCGCCAGCAGCCAAGTGACTAGCCCCACCGGGGAGCTGTTTTTT.

This chain joins TRBV6-2 or TRBV6-3 and TRBJ1-2, with 7 bases lining up with TRBD1. This CDR3 has 14 residues. Germline CDR1 and CDR2: MNHEY and SVGEGT. J gave up 7 bases and V 6 bases, and 11 bases lay outside the gene matches. CDR3 sequence: CASSPGTEAFGYTF. DNA of the CDR3: TGTGCCAGCAGCCCCGGGACAGAGGCTTTTGGCTACACCTTC.

This clone was seen once. The chain links TRBV6-1 to TRBJ1-6; no clear D. The CDR3 is made up of 16 amino acids. The germline gives CDR1 MNHNS, CDR2 SASEGT. The V gene lost 0 bases and the J gene lost 11 bases, with 17 bases spanning the gap. The CDR3 bases are TGTGCCAGCAGTGAAGCGAGGACTTTGGTTAGGACACCCCTCCACTTT. Translating it yields CASSEARTLVRTPLHF.